The 10 T cell receptor beta chains below were found in one sample sequenced in a study of T cells in Graves' hyperthyroidism and ophthalmopathy. There were TCR beta CDR3 regions amplified from RNA transcripts. The primer set for the first-round RT-PCR of the TCR CDR3 was HTBI. TCRdb redid the calling of the multiplex PCR reads with MiXCR, one entry per CDR3 protein. The sample records a few hundred thousand distinct CDR3 sequences, under 25% being singletons. The sequencing input was blood. These receptors were taken from a woman between 50 and 59 years old with Graves' hyperthyroidism.

Many counts were recorded for this clonotype. V and J are TRBV28 and TRBJ2-1; no reliable D call. This CDR3 comprises 11 residues. Germline V gene sequence: CDR1 MDHEN, CDR2 SYDVKM. V was trimmed by 6 bases and J by 4 bases, leaving 4 bases between them. In nucleotides, the CDR3 is TGTGCCAGCAGCGCATACAATGAGCAGTTCTTC. Protein sequence: CASSAYNEQFF.

The chain employs TRBV3-1 and TRBJ2-1, with a weak D call TRBD1 (5 bases). Trimming stripped 0 bases from V and 9 bases from J, with 12 bases between. Germline CDR1 and CDR2: LGHDT and YNNKEL (reference sequence). This CDR3 has 14 amino acids. CDR3 region: CASSQEARASEQFF. CDR3 nucleotide sequence: TGTGCCAGCAGCCAAGAGGCCAGGGCTAGTGAGCAGTTCTTC.

This clonotype turned up a few times. The chain has TRBV20-1 and TRBJ1-3; D perhaps matches TRBD1 (5 bases). Germline assignment: CDR1 DFQATT and CDR2 SNEGSKA (reference sequence). V was cut by 5 bases and J by 0 bases, with 11 bases left in between. The CDR3 consists of 14 residues. For the CDR3, the DNA is TGCAGTGCTGCCGACAGCCACTCTGGAAACACCATATATTTT. Its protein is CSAADSHSGNTIYF.

The rearrangement uses TRBV5-1 and TRBJ2-1, with 7 bases that match TRBD2. There are 14 residues in the CDR3. The germline CDR1 and CDR2 sequences are SGHRS and YFSETQ. V shed 4 bases and J 11 bases; nucleotides not matched to a gene: 12. The CDR3 here is CASSARGEGGKQFF. The CDR3 DNA sequence: TGCGCCAGCAGCGCCCGGGGGGAGGGCGGGAAGCAGTTCTTC.

As regards this clonotype: One base away lies a much larger clone, so this may be a sequencing read error. V is TRBV29-1 and J is TRBJ2-7; 7 positions match TRBD2. This CDR3 has 12 residues. Germline lookup yields CDR1 SQVTM and CDR2 ANQGSEA. V shed 7 bases, J shed 6 bases, and the junction held 9 bases outside the gene matches. The CDR3 DNA reads TGCAGCGCGAGCGGGAATTTCTGCGAGCAGTACTTC. Its protein is CSASGNFCEQYF.

This clonotype appeared many times. V gene TRBV7-2 combines with J gene TRBJ2-7, with no clear D. Trimming removed 1 base at V and 5 bases at J, with 12 bases between. Per germline, CDR1 SGHTA and CDR2 FQGNSA. This CDR3 region has 14 residues. CDR3 protein: CASSLGPGQNEQYF. The CDR3 coding sequence is TGTGCCAGCAGCTTAGGGCCGGGCCAGAACGAGCAGTACTTC.

This chain joins TRBV5-1 and TRBJ1-2; D possibly corresponds to TRBD1 (6 bases). The V end was cut by 5 bases, the J end by 5 bases, with 16 bases between. In germline, CDR1 is SGHRS, CDR2 YFSETQ. The CDR3 spans 14 residues. CDR3 in amino acids: CASRQGTGFYGYTF. The DNA for the CDR3 is TGCGCCAGCAGACAGGGCACAGGTTTTTATGGCTACACCTTC.

This clonotype was observed a handful of times. The chain employs TRBV29-1 and TRBJ2-7; weak D call: TRBD2 (5 bases). The CDR3 runs 12 residues. Trimming cost V 8 bases and J 0 bases, with 11 bases left between them. Germline CDR1 and CDR2: SQVTM and ANQGSEA. CDR3 in amino acids: CSFRGHSYEQYF. In DNA, the CDR3 is TGCAGCTTTCGGGGTCACTCCTACGAGCAGTACTTC.

This clonotype was found a few times. The gene calls are TRBV7-2 and TRBJ1-1; D is possibly TRBD1 (5 bases). The CDR3 spans 14 residues. Trimming shortened V by 3 bases and J by 1 base, and 9 bases separated the two germline ends. CDR1 is SGHTA, CDR2 FQGNSA, per germline. The CDR3 region is CASSFLQGNTEAFF. The CDR3 nucleotides read TGTGCCAGCAGCTTTTTGCAGGGGAACACTGAAGCTTTCTTT.

The V gene is TRBV20-1, the J gene TRBJ2-5, with D unresolved. V shed 6 bases and J shed 9 bases, with 23 bases lying between them. Germline CDR1 and CDR2: DFQATT and SNEGSKA (reference sequence). CDR3 length: 14 amino acids. CDR3 bases: TGCAGTGCCGGTCTTAGGATGGCAGAAATGGCCCAGTACTTC. Translated, it gives CSAGLRMAEMAQYF.